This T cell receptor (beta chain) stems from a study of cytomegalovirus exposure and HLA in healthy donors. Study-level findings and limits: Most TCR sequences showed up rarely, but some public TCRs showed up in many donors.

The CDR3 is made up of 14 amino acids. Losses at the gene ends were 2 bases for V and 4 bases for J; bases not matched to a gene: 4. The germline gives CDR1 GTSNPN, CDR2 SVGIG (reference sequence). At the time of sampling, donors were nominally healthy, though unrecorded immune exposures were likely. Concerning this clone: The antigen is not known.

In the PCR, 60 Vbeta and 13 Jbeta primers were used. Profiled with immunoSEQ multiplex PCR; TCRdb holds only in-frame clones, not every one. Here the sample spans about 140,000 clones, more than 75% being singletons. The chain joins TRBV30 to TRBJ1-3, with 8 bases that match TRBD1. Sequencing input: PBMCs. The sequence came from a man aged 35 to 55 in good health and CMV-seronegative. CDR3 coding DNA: TGTGCCTGGAGTCCCGGACAGGGCGGAAACACCATATATTTT. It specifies CAWSPGQGGNTIYF. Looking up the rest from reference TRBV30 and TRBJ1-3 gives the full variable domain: SQTIHQWPATLVQPVGSPLSLECTVEGTSNPNLYWYRQAAGRGLQLLFYSVGIGQISSEVPQNLSASRPQDRQFILSSKKLLLSDSGFYLCAWSPGQGGNTIYFGEGSWLTVV.